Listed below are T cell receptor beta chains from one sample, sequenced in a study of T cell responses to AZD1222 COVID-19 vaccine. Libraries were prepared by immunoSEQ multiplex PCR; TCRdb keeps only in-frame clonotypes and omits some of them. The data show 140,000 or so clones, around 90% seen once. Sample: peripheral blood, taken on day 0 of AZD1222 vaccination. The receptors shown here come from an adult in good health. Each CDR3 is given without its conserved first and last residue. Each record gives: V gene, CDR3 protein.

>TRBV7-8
ASSLGLGVGEKLF
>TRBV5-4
ASSVGLAGGAVDTQY
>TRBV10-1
ASSVPGTSANEQF
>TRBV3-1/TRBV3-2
ASSQVRDRDSHEQY
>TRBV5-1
ASSLEQETQY
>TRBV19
ASSRGRDTEAF
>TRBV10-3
AISDTQGNTEAF
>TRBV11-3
ASSSRTGEQY
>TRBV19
ASSRGTWTYEQY
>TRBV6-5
ASSPGQGNSPLH
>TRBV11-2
ASSLEPRYTGELF
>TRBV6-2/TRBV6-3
ASSRDRHYGYT
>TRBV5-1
ASSNRGQPNYGYT
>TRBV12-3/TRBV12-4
ASRPTGRYGYT
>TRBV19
ASRLARENGEQF
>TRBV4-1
ASSPPDRVYYGYT
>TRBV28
ASRAQRLGGEQF
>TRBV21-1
ASSKVLAGNTIY
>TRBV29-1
SATGAGAYEQY
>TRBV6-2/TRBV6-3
ASSYHLPGQGGDGYT
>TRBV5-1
ASSLGLGGFDSYNEQF
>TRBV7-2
ASSLGGQGTQPQH
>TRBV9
ASSAGQGVNEKLF
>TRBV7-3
ASSPQGSVEAF
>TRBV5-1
ASSLLGAGNTIY
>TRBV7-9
ASSPTPGVSTDTQY
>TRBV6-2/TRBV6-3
ASSRDSDEQY
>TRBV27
ASSLQTESAGAHYEQY
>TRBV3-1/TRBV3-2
ASSGSSYNEQF
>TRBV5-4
ASKASVDGTDTQY
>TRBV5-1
ASSLYGQRSYEQY
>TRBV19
ASSKTRQVGNQPQH
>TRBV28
ASRPPGQGSYEQY
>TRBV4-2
ASSDEGTGGMEGYT
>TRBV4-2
ASSQYGGGSTDTQY
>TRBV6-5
ASSYGQGAVYEQY
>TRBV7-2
ASSTRDTSETQY
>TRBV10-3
AISGTGTGMNGYT
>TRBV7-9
ASSFSLSWNTGELF